This T cell receptor beta chain was captured by sequencing in a study of cytomegalovirus exposure and HLA in healthy donors. The PCR was carried out with 60 Vbeta primers and 13 Jbeta primers. Profiled with immunoSEQ multiplex PCR; TCRdb holds only in-frame clones, not every one. The sample has about 120,000 clones, about three fifths seen once. Regarding this clone: Antigen: not known.

Study results and caveats: It was reported that the classifier diagnosed cytomegalovirus status with high specificity and sensitivity in both the original and validation cohorts.

The sample was PBMCs. This receptor was taken from a middle-aged woman in good health and CMV-seropositive.

For the CDR3, the DNA is TGTGCCAGCAGCTACCAAAGCGGGGGGAACACAGATACGCAGTATTTT. Translation: CASSYQSGGNTDTQYF. The chain uses TRBV4-2 and TRBJ2-3; TRBD2 matches at 9 bases. The germline CDR1 and CDR2 sequences are LGHNA and YNFKEQ. This CDR3 is 16 amino acids long. The V and J ends lost 5 bases and 2 bases, in that order; junction bases with no gene match: 8.